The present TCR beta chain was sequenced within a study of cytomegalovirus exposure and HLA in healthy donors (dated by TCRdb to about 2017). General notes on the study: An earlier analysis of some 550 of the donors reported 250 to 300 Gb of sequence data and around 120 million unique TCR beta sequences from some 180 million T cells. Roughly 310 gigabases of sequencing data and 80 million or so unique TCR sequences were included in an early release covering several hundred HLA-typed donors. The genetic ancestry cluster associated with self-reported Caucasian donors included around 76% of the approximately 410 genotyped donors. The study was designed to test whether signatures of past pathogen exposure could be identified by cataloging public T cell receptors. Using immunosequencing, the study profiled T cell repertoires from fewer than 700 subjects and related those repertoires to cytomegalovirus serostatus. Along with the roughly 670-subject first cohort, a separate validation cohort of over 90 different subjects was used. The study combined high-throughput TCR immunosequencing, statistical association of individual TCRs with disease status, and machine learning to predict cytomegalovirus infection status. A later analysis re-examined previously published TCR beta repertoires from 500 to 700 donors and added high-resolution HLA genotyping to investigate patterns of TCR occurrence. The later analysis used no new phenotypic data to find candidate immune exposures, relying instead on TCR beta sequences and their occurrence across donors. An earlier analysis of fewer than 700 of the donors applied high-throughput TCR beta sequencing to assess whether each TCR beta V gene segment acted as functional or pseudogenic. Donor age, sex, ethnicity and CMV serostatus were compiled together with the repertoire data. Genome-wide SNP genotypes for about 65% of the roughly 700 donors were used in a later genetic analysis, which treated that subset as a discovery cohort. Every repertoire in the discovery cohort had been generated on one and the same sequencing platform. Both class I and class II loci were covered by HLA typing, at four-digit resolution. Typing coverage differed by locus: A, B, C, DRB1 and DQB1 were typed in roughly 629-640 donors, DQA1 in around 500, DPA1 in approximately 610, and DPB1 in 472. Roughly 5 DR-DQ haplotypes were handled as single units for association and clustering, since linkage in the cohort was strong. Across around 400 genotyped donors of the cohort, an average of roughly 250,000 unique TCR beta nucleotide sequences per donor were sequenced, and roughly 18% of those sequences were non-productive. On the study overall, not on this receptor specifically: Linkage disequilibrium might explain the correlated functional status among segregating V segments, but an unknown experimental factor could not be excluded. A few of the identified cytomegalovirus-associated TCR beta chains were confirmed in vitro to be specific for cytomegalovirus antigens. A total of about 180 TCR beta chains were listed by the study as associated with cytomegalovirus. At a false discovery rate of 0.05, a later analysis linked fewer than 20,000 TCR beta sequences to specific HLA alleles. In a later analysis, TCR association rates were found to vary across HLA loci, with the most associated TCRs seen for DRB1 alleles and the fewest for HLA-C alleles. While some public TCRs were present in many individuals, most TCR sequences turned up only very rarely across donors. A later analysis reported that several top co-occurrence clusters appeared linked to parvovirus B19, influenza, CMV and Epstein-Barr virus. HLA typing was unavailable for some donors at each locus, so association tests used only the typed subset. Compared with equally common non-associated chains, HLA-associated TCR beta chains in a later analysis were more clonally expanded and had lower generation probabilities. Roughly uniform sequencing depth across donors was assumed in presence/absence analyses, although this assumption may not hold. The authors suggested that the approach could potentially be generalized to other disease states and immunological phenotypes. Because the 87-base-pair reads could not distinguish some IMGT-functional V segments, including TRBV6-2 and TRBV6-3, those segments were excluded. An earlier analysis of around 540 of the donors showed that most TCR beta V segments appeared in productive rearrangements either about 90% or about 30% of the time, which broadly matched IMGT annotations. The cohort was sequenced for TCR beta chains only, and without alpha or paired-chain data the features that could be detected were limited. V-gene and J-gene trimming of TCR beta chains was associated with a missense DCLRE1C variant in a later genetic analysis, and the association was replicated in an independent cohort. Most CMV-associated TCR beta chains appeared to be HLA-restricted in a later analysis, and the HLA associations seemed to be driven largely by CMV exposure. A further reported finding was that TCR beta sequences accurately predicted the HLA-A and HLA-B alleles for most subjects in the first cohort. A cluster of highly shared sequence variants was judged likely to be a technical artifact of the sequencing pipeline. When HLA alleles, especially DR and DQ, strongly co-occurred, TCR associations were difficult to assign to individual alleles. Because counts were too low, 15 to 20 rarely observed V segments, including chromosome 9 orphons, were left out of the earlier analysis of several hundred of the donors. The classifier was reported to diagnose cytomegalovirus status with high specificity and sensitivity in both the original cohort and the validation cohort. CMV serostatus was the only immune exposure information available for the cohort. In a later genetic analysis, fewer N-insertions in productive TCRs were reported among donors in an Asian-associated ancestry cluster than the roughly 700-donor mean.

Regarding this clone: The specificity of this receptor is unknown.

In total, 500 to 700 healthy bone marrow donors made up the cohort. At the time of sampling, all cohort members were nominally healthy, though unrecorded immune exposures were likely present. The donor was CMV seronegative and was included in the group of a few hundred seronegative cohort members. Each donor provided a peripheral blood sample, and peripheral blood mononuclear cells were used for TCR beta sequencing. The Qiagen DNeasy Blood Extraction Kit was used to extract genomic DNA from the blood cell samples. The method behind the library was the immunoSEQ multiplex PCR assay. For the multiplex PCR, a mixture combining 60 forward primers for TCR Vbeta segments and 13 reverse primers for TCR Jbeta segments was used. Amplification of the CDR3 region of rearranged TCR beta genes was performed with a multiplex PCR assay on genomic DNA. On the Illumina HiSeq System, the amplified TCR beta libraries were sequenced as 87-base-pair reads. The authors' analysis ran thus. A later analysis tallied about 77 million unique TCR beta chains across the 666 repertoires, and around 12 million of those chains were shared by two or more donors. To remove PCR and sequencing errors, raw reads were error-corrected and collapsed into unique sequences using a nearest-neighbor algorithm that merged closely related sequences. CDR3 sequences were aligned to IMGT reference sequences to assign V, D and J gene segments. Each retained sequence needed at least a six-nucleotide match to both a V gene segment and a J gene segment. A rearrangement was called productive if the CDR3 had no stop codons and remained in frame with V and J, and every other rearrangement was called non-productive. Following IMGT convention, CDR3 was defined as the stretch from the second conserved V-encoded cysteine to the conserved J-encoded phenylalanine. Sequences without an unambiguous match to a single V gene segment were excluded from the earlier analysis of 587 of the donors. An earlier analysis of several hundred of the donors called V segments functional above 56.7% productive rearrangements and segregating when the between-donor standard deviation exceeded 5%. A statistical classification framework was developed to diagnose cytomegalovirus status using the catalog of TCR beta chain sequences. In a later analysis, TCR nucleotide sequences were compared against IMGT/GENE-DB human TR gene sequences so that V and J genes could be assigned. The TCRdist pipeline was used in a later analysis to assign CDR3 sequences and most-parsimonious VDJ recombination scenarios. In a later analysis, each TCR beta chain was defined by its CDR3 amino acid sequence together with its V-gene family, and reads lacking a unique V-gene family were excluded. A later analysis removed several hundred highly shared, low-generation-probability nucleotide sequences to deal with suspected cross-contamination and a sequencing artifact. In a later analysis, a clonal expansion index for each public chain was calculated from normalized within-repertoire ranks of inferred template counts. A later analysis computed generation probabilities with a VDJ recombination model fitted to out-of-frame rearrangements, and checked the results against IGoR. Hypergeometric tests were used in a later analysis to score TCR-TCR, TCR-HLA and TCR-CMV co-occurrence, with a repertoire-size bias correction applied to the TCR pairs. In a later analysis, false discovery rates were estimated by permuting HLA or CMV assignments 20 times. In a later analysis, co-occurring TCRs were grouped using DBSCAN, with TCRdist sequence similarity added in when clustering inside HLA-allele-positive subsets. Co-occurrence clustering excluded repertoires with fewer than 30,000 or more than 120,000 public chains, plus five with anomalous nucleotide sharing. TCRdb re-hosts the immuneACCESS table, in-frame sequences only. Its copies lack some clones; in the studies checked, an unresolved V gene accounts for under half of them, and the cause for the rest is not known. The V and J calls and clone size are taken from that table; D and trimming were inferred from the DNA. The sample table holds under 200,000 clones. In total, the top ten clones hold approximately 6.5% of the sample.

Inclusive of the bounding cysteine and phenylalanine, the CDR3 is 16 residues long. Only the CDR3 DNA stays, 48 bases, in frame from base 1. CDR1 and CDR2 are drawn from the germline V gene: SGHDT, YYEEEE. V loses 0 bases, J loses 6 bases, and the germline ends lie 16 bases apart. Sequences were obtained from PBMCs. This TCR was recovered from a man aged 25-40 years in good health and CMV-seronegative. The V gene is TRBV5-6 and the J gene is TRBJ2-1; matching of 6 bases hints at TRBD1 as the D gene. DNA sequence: TGTGCCAGCAGCTTGGCTCTTCAGGGGAATAGCAATGAGCAGTTCTTC. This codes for CASSLALQGNSNEQFF.